A selection of T cell receptor beta chains follows, all from one sample in a study. TCRdb reprocessed the multiplex PCR reads via MiXCR and lists one record per CDR3 protein. Of 450 to 600 distinct CDR3 sequences detected, approximately 0.8% appear once; the ten largest clones hold 25%. Sequencing was carried out using naive CD4+ T cells sorted from blood. The receptors come from a female donor with breast cancer. Both conserved end residues are part of each CDR3. The D gene is left open where the match is weak. Clone sizes are shown as how often the clone was seen (once, few, many) or a class if it is expanded.

v_call,cdr3_length,d_call,clone_size,j_call,cdr3_aa,cdr3_nt
TRBV12-3/TRBV12-4,13,-,medium-sized,TRBJ1-2,CASKRRGSYGYTF,TGTGCCAGCAAACGTCGCGGTAGCTATGGCTACACCTTC
TRBV12-3/TRBV12-4,14,-,large,TRBJ1-2,CASSDGLSNYGYTF,TGTGCCAGCAGTGATGGACTTAGTAACTATGGCTACACCTTC
TRBV12-3/TRBV12-4,13,-,medium-sized,TRBJ1-2,CASSRTGKDGYTF,TGTGCCAGCAGTCGAACAGGGAAAGACGGCTACACCTTC
TRBV12-3/TRBV12-4,13,-,large,TRBJ1-2,CASSLWVEDGYTF,TGTGCCAGCAGTTTATGGGTTGAGGATGGCTACACCTTC
TRBV12-3/TRBV12-4,13,TRBD1,hyperexpanded,TRBJ1-2,CASSRTGTDGYTF,TGTGCCAGCTCAAGGACCGGGACAGATGGCTACACCTTC
TRBV12-3/TRBV12-4,12,TRBD1,medium-sized,TRBJ1-2,CASGTGIYGYTF,TGTGCCAGCGGGACAGGGATCTATGGCTACACCTTC
TRBV12-3/TRBV12-4,20,TRBD1,large,TRBJ1-2,CASSISPGTGMIGYDYGYTF,TGTGCCAGCAGTATAAGTCCCGGGACAGGAATGATAGGGTATGACTATGGCTACACCTTC
TRBV12-3/TRBV12-4,17,-,large,TRBJ1-2,CASSLSLHVNSMTGYTF,TGTGCCAGCAGTTTATCCCTCCACGTAAACAGCATGACAGGCTACACCTTC
TRBV12-3/TRBV12-4,14,TRBD1,large,TRBJ1-2,CASSPDRALHGYTF,TGTGCCAGCAGCCCGGACAGGGCCCTACATGGCTACACCTTC
TRBV12-3/TRBV12-4,14,-,large,TRBJ1-2,CASSLGSGLGGYTF,TGTGCCAGCAGTTTGGGCAGCGGCTTAGGAGGCTACACCTTC
TRBV12-3/TRBV12-4,13,-,hyperexpanded,TRBJ1-2,CASSMDGNYGYTF,TGTGCCAGCAGCATGGACGGAAACTATGGCTACACCTTC
TRBV12-3/TRBV12-4,13,-,large,TRBJ1-2,CASSSQGHYGYTF,TGTGCCAGCAGTTCCCAGGGGCACTATGGCTACACCTTC
TRBV12-3/TRBV12-4,14,TRBD1,large,TRBJ1-2,CASSFTRQGQGYTF,TGTGCCAGCAGCTTCACGAGACAGGGGCAGGGCTACACCTTC
TRBV12-3/TRBV12-4,15,-,medium-sized,TRBJ1-2,CASSLVTGANYGYTF,TGTGCCAGCAGTTTAGTGACCGGAGCTAACTATGGCTACACCTTC
TRBV12-3/TRBV12-4,12,-,medium-sized,TRBJ1-2,CASSSGVYGYTF,TGTGCCAGCAGTTCGGGCGTCTATGGCTACACCTTC
TRBV12-3/TRBV12-4,13,-,large,TRBJ1-2,CASSEQGNYGYTF,TGTGCCAGCAGTGAACAGGGAAACTATGGCTACACCTTC
TRBV12-3/TRBV12-4,13,-,large,TRBJ1-2,CASSPQNNGGYTF,TGTGCCAGCAGTCCACAGAACAACGGCGGCTACACCTTC